The clone carrying this TCR beta chain occurred a few times. These data are taken from a study of blood T cell repertoires in COVID-19. Under the authors' procedure: From reference gene primer amplification, estimates of nucleated cell counts were derived. Here immunoSEQ multiplex PCR was the method, and the copy in TCRdb shows in-frame clones only, minus some. V, J and clone size are those of that table, while D and trimming were read from the DNA. The sample comprises 200,000 to 250,000 clones, around 86% of which are singletons, and 8.2% rests with the top ten. The receptor's source is a woman older than 75 with COVID-19, enrolled during active disease. Sequenced sample: peripheral blood.

Here the CDR3 reads CASSSPHERYGYTF. The CDR3 bases are TGTGCCAGCAGTTCACCCCATGAGAGGTATGGCTACACCTTC. The J gene is TRBJ1-2, the V gene TRBV28; D is uncertain. This CDR3 comprises 14 residues. The V end was cut by 4 bases, the J end by 5 bases, with 14 bases between. From germline, CDR1 is MDHEN and CDR2 SYDVKM.